This T cell receptor beta chain comes out of a study of shared clonotypes between healthy human individuals. Study-level information: Serving as donors were two women and three men, whose ages spanned 18 to 49.

TCRdb's table, derived via immunoSEQ multiplex PCR, lists solely in-frame clones and lacks some. The repertoire holds 1 million to 1.3 million clones, with 78% as singletons. This CDR3 is 14 amino acids long. The V end lost 2 bases, the J end lost 1 base, and 8 bases lay between the germline ends. The germline gives CDR1 SGHAT, CDR2 FQNNGV. For this clone: A clone one base away is much larger, so this may be a read error.

This sequence originates from a man aged 18-30 years in good health. Some clones in this sample may be carry-over from other donors' samples. The sample comprised memory CD4+ T cells from PBMCs. Subset here: CD45RA-negative fraction. V gene TRBV11-2 combines with J gene TRBJ1-1; tentatively, D is TRBD1 (6 bases). DNA for the CDR3: TGTGCCAGCAGCTTATCAGGGGCGAACACTGAAGCTTTCTTT. It specifies CASSLSGANTEAFF.